The rows below give T cell receptor beta chains drawn from one sample of a study of T cell responses to AZD1222 COVID-19 vaccine. Data came from immunoSEQ multiplex PCR; TCRdb stores just in-frame clones and leaves some out. The profile covers about 42,000 clones, with approximately 80% appearing a single time and 15% to 20% taken by the ten largest. Specimen: peripheral blood, collected 28 days after the second AZD1222 dose. These receptors came from an adult who received the AZD1222 COVID-19 vaccine. The conserved cysteine and the conserved F or W are not part of the CDR3 here.

>TRBV9|TRBJ2-5
ASSAGLAGNGETQY
>TRBV9|TRBJ1-1
ASSVVGSGRGIQSEAF
>TRBV5-1|TRBJ2-7
ASSRANGEQY
>TRBV5-4|TRBJ2-5
ASSFGASGATETQY
>TRBV6-5|TRBJ1-5
ASTGLSQPQH
>TRBV9|TRBJ2-2
ASSVVPGTGELF
>TRBV7-6|TRBJ1-4
ASSLGSLGATNEKLF
>TRBV5-4|TRBJ1-3
ASKRQGENTIY
>TRBV5-8|TRBJ2-7
ASRGTGNEQY
>TRBV2|TRBJ2-1
AIDIPRGTSVYNEQF
>TRBV14|TRBJ2-7
ASSRGGGFYEQY
>TRBV2|TRBJ2-7
ASSRDRVGEQY
>TRBV18|TRBJ2-6
ASSPGGSGANVLT
>TRBV3-1/TRBV3-2|TRBJ1-2
ASSLGGYGYT
>TRBV5-1|TRBJ1-2
ASSLAIGGQTTIYGYT
>TRBV29-1|TRBJ1-1
SVTGTTEAF
>TRBV28|TRBJ2-7
ASSEGMFNEQY
>TRBV5-1|TRBJ2-7
ASRGGILYEQY
>TRBV3-1/TRBV3-2|TRBJ2-1
ASSQSGGDYNEQF
>TRBV11-3|TRBJ1-1
ASSSPRGMNTEAF
>TRBV3-1/TRBV3-2|TRBJ2-7
ASSPPGQGSGEQY
>TRBV15|TRBJ1-5
ATSRVRTNQPQH
>TRBV11-3|TRBJ2-2
ASSSLGRTGELF
>TRBV3-1/TRBV3-2|TRBJ1-2
ASRGSRVNYGYT
>TRBV18|TRBJ1-5
ASSINDRGSQPQH
>TRBV27|TRBJ2-7
ASSRQMPLYEQY
>TRBV6-2/TRBV6-3|TRBJ1-2
ASSYAGTLGGYT
>TRBV11-3|TRBJ1-1
ASSRRVGGGTEAF
>TRBV19|TRBJ2-5
ASRPRRGGGRGETQY
>TRBV3-1/TRBV3-2|TRBJ2-2
ASSPWTGKSGELF
>TRBV7-9|TRBJ2-7
AIESDSSSYEQY
>TRBV6-6|TRBJ1-4
ASSLRQGGEKLF
>TRBV5-1|TRBJ1-6
ASTTGQGADYNSPLH
>TRBV5-1|TRBJ2-5
ASSRVQETQY
>TRBV28|TRBJ1-3
ASSPGLRNTIY
>TRBV2|TRBJ1-5
ASSFPGGVGNQPQH
>TRBV15|TRBJ2-2
ATSRTSGGAGELF
>TRBV5-1|TRBJ1-6
ASSLWTPRDRVGGSYNSPLH
>TRBV19|TRBJ2-7
ASSIEGASYEQY
>TRBV29-1|TRBJ2-2
SVARTRNTGELF
>TRBV4-1|TRBJ2-2
ASSQETGGADTGELF
>TRBV27|TRBJ2-7
ASRPPEGRYEQY
>TRBV19|TRBJ1-2
ASTLIQTNYGYT
>TRBV19|TRBJ1-6
ASSFTDSPLH
>TRBV27|TRBJ2-7
ASSLRGGGDEQY
>TRBV27|TRBJ2-1
ASSFASGGGGSYNEQF
>TRBV11-2|TRBJ2-1
ASSPGQGNNEQF
>TRBV6-5|TRBJ1-5
ASSDRVDQPQH
>TRBV10-3|TRBJ1-1
AISESGYTEAF
>TRBV7-8|TRBJ2-3
ASSSGQISTDTQY
>TRBV12-5|TRBJ1-1
ASTAGASNTEAF
>TRBV29-1|TRBJ1-2
SVGALAGGYT
>TRBV11-2|TRBJ2-7
ASSVSSGASSYEQY
>TRBV5-5|TRBJ1-1
ASSPVGILNTEAF